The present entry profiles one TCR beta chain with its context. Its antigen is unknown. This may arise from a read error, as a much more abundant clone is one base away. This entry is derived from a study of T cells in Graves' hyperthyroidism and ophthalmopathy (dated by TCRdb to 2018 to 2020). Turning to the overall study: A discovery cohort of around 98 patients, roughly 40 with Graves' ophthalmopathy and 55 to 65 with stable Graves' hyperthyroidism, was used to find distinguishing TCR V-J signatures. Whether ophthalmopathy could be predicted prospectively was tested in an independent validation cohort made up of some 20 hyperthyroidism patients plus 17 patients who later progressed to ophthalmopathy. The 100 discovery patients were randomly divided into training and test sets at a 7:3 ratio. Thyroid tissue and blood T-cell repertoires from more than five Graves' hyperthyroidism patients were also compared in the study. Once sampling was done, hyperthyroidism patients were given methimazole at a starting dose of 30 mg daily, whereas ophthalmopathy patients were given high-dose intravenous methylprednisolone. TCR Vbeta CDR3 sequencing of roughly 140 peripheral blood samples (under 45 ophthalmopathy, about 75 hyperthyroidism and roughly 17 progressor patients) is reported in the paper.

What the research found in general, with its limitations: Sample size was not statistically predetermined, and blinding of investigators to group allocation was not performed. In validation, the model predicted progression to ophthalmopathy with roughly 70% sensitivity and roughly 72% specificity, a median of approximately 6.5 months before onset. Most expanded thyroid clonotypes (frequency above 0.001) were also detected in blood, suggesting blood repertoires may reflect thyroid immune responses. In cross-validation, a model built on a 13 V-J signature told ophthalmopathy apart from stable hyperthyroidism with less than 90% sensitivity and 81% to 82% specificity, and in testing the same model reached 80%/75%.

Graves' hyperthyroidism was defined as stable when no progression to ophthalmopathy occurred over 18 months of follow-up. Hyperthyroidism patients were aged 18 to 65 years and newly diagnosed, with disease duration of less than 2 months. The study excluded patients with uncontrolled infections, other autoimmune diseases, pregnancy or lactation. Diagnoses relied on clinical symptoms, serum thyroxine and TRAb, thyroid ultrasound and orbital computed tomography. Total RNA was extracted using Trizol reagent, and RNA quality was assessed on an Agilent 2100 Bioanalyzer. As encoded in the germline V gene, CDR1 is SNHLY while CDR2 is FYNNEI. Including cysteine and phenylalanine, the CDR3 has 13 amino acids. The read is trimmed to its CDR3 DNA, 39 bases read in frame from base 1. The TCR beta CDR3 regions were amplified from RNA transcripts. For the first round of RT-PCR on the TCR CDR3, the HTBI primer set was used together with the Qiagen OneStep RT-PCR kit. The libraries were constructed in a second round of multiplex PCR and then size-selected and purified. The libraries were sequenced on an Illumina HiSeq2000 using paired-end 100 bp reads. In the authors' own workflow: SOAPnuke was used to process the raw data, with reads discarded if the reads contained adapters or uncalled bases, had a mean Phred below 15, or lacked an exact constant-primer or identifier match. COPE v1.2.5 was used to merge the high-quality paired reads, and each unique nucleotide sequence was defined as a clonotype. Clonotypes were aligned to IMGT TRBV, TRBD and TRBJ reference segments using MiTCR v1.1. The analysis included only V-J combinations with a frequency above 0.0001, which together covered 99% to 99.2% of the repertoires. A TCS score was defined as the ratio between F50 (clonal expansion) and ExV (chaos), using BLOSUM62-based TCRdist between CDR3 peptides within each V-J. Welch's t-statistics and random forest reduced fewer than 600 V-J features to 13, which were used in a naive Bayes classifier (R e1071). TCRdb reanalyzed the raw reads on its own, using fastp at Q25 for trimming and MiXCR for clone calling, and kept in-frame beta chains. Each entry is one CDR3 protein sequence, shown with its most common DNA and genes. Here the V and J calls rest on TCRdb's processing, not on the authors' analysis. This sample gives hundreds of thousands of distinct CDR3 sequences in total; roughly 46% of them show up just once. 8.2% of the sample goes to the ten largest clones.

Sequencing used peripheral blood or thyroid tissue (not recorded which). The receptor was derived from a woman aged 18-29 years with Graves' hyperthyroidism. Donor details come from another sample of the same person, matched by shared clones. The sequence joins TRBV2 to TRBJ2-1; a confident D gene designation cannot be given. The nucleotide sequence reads TGTGCCAGCAGTTATGGGTCCTACAATGGGCAGTTCTTC. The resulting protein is CASSYGSYNGQFF.